This T cell receptor beta chain was captured by sequencing in a study of vaccination effects on CD4 cells after COVID-19. Worth noting for this clone: Antigen unknown. The germline gene is not matched at one end of the junction; a read error may be the cause.

Sequencing used immunoSEQ multiplex PCR; TCRdb keeps in-frame clones, though not all of them. The table shows tens of thousands of clones, with around 76% occurring only once. The germline gives CDR1 SGHTA, CDR2 FQGNSA. The CDR3 has 13 residues. Ahead of sequencing, the ViraFEST assay grew antigen-specific CD4+ T cells using viral peptide pools. It was after roughly 11 days of culture that CD4+ T cells were isolated. None of these healthy vaccinees had been infected with SARS-CoV-2 before vaccination. Half-medium exchanges with IL-2 medium took place on days 3 and 7. Study-wide points: Few convalescent patients, and no early post-infection timepoints, were available to the study. Clones of infection and vaccine origin contracted markedly late after vaccination.

The material sequenced was CD4+ T cells from PBMCs cultured with HCoV-NL63 spike peptides, taken before COVID-19 vaccination. This TCR was recovered from a human donor who received a COVID-19 vaccine. The chain is built from TRBV7-2 and TRBJ1-2, with unresolved D. CDR3 amino acids: CASSTYQGPSYAF. CDR3 coding DNA: TGTGCCAGCAGCACCTACCAAGGGCCCAGCTACGCCTTC.